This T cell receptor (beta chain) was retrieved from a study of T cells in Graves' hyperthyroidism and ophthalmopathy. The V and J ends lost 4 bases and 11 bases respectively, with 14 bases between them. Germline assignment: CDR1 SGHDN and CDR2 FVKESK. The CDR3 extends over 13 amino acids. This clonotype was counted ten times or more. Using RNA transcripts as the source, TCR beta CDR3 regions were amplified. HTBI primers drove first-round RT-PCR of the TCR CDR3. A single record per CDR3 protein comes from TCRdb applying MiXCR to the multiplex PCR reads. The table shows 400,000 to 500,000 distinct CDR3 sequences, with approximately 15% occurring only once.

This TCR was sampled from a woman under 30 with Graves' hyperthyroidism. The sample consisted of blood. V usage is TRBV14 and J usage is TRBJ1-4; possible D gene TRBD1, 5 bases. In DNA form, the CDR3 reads TGTGCCAGCAGCCTTTCGGGGGACGAGAAACTGTTTTTT. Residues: CASSLSGDEKLFF.